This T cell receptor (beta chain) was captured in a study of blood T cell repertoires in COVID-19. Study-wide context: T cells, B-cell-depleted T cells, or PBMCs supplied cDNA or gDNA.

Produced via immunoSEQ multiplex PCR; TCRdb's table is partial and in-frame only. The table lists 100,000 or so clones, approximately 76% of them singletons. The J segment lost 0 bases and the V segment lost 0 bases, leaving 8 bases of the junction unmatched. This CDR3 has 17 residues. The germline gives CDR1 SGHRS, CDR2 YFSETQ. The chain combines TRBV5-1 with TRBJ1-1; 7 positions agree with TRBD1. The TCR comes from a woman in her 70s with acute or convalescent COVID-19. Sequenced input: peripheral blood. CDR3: CASSLGRRTGMNTEAFF. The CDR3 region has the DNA TGCGCCAGCAGCTTGGGTCGTAGGACAGGAATGAACACTGAAGCTTTCTTT.